The rows below give T cell receptor beta chains drawn from one sample of a study of blood T cell repertoires in COVID-19. TCRdb's copy holds only in-frame clones and misses some; the assay was immunoSEQ multiplex PCR. The data hold 200,000 to 250,000 clones, with more than 85% observed a single time. Input material: peripheral blood. The receptors originated from a woman between 45 and 60 years old with COVID-19, enrolled during active disease. Each CDR3 is given without its conserved first and last residue. Fields, in order: J gene, V gene, CDR3 protein.

TRBJ1-1,TRBV19,ASSIDSKSRGEAF
TRBJ2-5,TRBV12-3/TRBV12-4,ASSFGGGETQY
TRBJ2-7,TRBV3-1/TRBV3-2,ASSQDSGGEQY
TRBJ1-3,TRBV14,ASSPTLRGTMENTIY
TRBJ1-5,TRBV24-1,ATSQTGSSNQPQH
TRBJ2-7,TRBV2,ATQGYEQY
TRBJ1-2,TRBV27,ASSPRGTGNYGYT
TRBJ2-7,TRBV5-1,ASSLEGTGWW
TRBJ1-6,TRBV7-9,ASSFTGQGDSPLH
TRBJ1-1,TRBV19,ASSIKLTGSRITEAF
TRBJ2-5,TRBV19,ASSPSGTGVGVGAQY
TRBJ2-1,TRBV6-1,ASSEDRSYNEQF
TRBJ2-6,TRBV19,ASSPLGLAVSSGANVLT
TRBJ2-3,TRBV2,ASSEYSSKSTDTQY
TRBJ1-2,TRBV5-1,ASSGGSSIGGGYT
TRBJ1-1,TRBV19,ASTLGAPNTEAF
TRBJ1-2,TRBV5-1,ASSLATTNYGYT
TRBJ2-5,TRBV3-1/TRBV3-2,ASSPFWGLQETQY
TRBJ1-5,TRBV18,ASSPDRSNQPQH
TRBJ2-7,TRBV20-1,SASTGFEQY
TRBJ2-7,TRBV5-5,ASRTSGGNRGQY
TRBJ2-2,TRBV18,ASSPVTTGPRGELF
TRBJ2-7,TRBV12-5,ASGFGQGSYEQY
TRBJ1-5,TRBV5-1,ASSQDPGGNQPQH
TRBJ1-3,TRBV9,ASRGQGGNTIY
TRBJ2-7,TRBV25-1,ASSGNPGGSARNEQY
TRBJ2-1,TRBV5-8,ASSLGGQGQF
TRBJ1-6,TRBV28,ASSSPGQGNSPLH
TRBJ1-2,TRBV4-3,ASSQDYWAGGYGYT
TRBJ2-2,TRBV14,ASSQDLTGELF
TRBJ2-1,TRBV6-5,ASSYSGTGESEQF
TRBJ1-6,TRBV27,ASSLLRGPSPLH
TRBJ2-5,TRBV4-1,ASSQDSFPRETQY
TRBJ2-7,TRBV9,ASSPQGRDEQY
TRBJ2-7,TRBV7-2,ASSLDWGVDEQY
TRBJ1-1,TRBV5-5,ASRDSPPEAF
TRBJ1-6,TRBV3-1/TRBV3-2,ASSRQGGNSPLH
TRBJ2-1,TRBV6-1,ASSEWELYNEQF
TRBJ1-1,TRBV7-9,ASSFPPGTAEAF